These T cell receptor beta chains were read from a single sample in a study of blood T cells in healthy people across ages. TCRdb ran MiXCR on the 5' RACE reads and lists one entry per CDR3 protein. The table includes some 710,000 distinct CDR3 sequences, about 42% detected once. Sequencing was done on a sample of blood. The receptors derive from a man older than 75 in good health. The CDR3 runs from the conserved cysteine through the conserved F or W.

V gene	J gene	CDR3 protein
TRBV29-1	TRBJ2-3	CSVQGGATDTQYF
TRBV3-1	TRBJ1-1	CASSQVGLVEAFF
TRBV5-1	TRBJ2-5	CASSLLPSGETQYF
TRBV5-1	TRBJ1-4	CASSPSVGDKLFF
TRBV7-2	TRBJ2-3	CASSPGTARADTQYF
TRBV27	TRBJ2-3	CASSLSPLSTDTQYF
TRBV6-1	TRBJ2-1	CASTQGSGVKQFF
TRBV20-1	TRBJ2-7	CSAPDSYEQYF
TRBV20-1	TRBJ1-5	CSASQGDDQPQHF
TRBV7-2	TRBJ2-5	CASSLTSGRMSETQYF
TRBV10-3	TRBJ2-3	CATSGDQSADTQYF
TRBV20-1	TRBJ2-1	CSEAGVSNEQFF
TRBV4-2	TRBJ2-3	CASSAAGGSADTQYF
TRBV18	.	CASSRGTSGSSYNEQYF
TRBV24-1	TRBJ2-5	CATSDMSRDMSQETQYF
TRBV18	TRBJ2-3	CASSPRGAGTDTQYF
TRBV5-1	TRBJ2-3	CASSLGAGLHTDTQYF
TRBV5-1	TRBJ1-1	CASSGRIARDTEAFF
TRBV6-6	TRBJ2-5	CASSYPGQGVQETQYF
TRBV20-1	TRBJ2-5	CSARDVAGGTGRLKETQYF
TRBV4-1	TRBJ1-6	CASSQGDLNSPLHF
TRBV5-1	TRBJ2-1	CASSLAVTGGFNEQFF
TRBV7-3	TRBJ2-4	CASSLSAGGIQYF
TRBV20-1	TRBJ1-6	CSARDSRARNSPLHF
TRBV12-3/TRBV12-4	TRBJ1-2	CASSPGPAGANYGYTF
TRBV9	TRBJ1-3	CASSVESSGNTIYF
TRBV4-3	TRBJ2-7	CASSQGILDRTYEQYF
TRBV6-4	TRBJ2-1	CASSTDRGDEQFF
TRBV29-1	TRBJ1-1	CSVEKNRATEAFF
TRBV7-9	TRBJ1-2	CASSPGEADRGYTF
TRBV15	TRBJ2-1	CATSTLHFNEQFF
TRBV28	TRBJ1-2	CASSAPGDRFIDGYTF
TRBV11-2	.	CASSLEWTDQYEQYF
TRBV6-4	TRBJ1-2	CASSPMGAGHGYTF
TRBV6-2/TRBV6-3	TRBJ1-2	CASSPPGQGPGDGYTF
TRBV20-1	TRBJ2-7	CSARRGSPVYEQYF